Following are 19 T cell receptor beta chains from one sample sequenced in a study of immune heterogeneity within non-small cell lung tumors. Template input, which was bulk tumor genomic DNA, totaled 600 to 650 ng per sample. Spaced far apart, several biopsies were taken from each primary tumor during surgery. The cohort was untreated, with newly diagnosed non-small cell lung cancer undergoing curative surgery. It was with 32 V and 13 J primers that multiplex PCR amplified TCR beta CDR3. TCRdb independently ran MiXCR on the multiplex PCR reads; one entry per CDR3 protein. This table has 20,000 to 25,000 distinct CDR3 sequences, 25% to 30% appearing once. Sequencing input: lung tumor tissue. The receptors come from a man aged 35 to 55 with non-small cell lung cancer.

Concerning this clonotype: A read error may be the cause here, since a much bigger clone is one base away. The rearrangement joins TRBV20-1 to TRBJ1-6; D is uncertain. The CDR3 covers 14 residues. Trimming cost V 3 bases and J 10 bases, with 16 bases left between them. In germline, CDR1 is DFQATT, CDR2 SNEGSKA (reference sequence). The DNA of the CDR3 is TGCAGTGCTAGCCACGGTGGGCCTGGGTCACCCCTCCACTTT. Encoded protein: CSASHGGPGSPLHF.

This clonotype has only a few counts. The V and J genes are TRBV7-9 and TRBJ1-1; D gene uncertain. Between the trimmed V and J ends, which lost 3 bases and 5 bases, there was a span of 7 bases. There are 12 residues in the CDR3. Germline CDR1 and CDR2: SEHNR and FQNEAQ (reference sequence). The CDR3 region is CASSFGWTEAFF. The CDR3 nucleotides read TGTGCCAGCAGCTTCGGATGGACTGAAGCTTTCTTT. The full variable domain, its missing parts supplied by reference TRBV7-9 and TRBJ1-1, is DTGVSQNPRHKITKRGQNVTFRCDPISEHNRLYWYRQTLGQGPEFLTYFQNEAQLEKSRLLSDRFSAERPKGSFSTLEIQRTEQGDSAMYLCASSFGWTEAFFGQGTRLTVV.

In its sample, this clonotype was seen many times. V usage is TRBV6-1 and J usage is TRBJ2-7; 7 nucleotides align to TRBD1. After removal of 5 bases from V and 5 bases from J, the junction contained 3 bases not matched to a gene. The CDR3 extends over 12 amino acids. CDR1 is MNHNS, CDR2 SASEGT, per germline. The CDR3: CASSSQGNEQYF. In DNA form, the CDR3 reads TGTGCCAGCAGTTCACAGGGGAACGAGCAGTACTTC.

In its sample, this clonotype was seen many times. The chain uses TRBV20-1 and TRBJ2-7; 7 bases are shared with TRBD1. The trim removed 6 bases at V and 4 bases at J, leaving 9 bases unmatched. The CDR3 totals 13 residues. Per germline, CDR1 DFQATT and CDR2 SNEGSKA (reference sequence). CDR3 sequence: CSAETGNGYEQYF. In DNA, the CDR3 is TGCAGTGCAGAGACAGGGAACGGTTACGAGCAGTACTTC.

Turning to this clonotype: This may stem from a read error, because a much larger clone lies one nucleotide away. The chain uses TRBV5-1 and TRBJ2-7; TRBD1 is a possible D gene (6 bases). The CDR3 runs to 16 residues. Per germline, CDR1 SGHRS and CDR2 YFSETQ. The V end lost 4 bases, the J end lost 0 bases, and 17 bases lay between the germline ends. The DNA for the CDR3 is TGCGCCAGCAGCCCACCCAGGGGTCATAGCTCCTACGAGCAGTACTTC. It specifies CASSPPRGHSSYEQYF.

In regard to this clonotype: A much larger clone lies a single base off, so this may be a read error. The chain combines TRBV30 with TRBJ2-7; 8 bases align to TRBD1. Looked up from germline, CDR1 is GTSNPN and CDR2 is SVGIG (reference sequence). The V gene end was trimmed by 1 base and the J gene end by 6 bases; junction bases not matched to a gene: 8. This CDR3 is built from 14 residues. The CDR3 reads CAWSGWTGSLEQYF. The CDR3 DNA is TGTGCCTGGAGTGGATGGACAGGGAGCCTCGAGCAGTACTTC. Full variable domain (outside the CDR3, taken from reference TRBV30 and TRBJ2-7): SQTIHQWPATLVQPVGSPLSLECTVEGTSNPNLYWYRQAAGRGLQLLFYSVGIGQISSEVPQNLSASRPQDRQFILSSKKLLLSDSGFYLCAWSGWTGSLEQYFGPGTRLTVT.

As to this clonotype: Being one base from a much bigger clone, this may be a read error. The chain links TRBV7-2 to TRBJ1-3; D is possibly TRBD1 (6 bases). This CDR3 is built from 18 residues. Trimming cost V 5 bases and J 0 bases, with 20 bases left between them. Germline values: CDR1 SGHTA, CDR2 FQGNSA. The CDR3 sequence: CASSLMSGGPSSGNTIYF. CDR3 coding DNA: TGTGCCAGCAGCCTCATGTCGGGGGGCCCAAGCTCTGGAAACACCATATATTTT. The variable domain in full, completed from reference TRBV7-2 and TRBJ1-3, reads GAGVSQSPSNKVTEKGKDVELRCDPISGHTALYWYRQSLGQGLEFLIYFQGNSAPDKSGLPSDRFSAERTGGSVSTLTIQRTQQEDSAVYLCASSLMSGGPSSGNTIYFGEGSWLTVV.

As DNA, the CDR3 is TGCAGTGCTAGTCAAGGGGGCACGAATGAGCAGTTCTTC. Translated, it gives CSASQGGTNEQFF. The V and J genes are TRBV20-1 and TRBJ2-1; 7 nucleotides match TRBD1. Germline V gene data show CDR1 as DFQATT and CDR2 as SNEGSKA (reference sequence). After removal of 3 bases from V and 7 bases from J, the junction contained 6 bases not matched to a gene. CDR3 length equals 13 residues.

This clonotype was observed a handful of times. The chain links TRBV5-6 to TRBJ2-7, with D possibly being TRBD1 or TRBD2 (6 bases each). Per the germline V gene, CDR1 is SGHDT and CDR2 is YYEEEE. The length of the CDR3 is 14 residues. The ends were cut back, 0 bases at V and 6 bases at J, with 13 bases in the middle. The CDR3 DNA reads TGTGCCAGCAGCTTGGGGTCCTCGGGGGCCGAGCAGTACTTC. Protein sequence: CASSLGSSGAEQYF. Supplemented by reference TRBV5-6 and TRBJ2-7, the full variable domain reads DAGVTQSPTHLIKTRGQQVTLRCSPKSGHDTVSWYQQALGQGPQFIFQYYEEEERQRGNFPDRFSGHQFPNYSSELNVNALLLGDSALYLCASSLGSSGAEQYFGPGTRLTVT.

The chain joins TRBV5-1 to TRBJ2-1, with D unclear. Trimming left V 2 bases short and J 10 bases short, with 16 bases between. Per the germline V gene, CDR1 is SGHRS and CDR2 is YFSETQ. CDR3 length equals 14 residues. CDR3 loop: CASSFSPLSEEQFF. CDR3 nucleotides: TGCGCCAGCAGCTTTTCCCCCCTATCGGAAGAGCAGTTCTTC. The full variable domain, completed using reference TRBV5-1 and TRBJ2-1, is KAGVTQTPRYLIKTRGQQVTLSCSPISGHRSVSWYQQTPGQGLQFLFEYFSETQRNKGNFPGRFSGRQFSNSRSEMNVSTLELGDSALYLCASSFSPLSEEQFFGPGTRLTVL.

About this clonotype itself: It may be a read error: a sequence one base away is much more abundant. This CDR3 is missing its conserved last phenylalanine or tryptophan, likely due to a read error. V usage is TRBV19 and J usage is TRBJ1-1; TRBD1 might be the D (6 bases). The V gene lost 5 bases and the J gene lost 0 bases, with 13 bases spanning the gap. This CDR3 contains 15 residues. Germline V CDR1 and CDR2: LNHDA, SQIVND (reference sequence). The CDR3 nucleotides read TGTGCCAGTAGTTCCCGGACAGAAATGAACACTGAAGCTTTCCTT. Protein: CASSSRTEMNTEAFL.

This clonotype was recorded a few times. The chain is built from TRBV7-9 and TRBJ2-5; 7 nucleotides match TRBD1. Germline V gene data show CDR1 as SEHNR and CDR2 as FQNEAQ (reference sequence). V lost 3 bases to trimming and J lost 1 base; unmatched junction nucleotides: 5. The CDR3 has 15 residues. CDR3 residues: CASSFRGSGQETQYF. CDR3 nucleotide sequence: TGTGCCAGCAGCTTCAGGGGGTCAGGCCAAGAGACCCAGTACTTC.

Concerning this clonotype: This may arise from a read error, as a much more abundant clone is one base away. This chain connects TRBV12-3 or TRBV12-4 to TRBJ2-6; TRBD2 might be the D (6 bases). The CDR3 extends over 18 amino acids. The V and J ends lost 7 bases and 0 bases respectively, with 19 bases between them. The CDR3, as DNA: TGTGCCAGCATCCAATCAGGGAGGTTCAGCTCTGGGGCCAACGTCCTGACTTTC. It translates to CASIQSGRFSSGANVLTF.

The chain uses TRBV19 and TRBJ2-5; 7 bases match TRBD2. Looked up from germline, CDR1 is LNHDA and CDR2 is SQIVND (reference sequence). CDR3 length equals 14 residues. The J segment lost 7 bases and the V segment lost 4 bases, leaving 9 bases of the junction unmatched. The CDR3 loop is CASSTIAGLGTQYF. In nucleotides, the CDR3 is TGTGCCAGTAGTACAATAGCGGGTCTGGGGACCCAGTACTTC.

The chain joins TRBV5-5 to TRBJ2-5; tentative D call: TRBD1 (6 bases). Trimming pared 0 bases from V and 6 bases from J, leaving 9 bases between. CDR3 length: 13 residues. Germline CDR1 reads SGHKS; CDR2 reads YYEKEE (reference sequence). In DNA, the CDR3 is TGTGCCAGCAGCTTGGCCAGGGACAAGACCCAGTACTTC. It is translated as CASSLARDKTQYF.

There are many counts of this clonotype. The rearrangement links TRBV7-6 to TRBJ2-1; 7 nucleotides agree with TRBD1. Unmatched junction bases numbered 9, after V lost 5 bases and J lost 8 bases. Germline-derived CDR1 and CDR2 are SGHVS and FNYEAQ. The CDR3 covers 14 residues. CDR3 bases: TGTGCCAGCAGCCGAGACAGGGTTCGCGATGAGCAGTTCTTC. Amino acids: CASSRDRVRDEQFF. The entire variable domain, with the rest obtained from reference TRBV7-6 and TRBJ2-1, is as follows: GAGVSQSPRYKVTKRGQDVALRCDPISGHVSLYWYRQALGQGPEFLTYFNYEAQQDKSGLPNDRFSAERPEGSISTLTIQRTEQRDSAMYRCASSRDRVRDEQFFGPGTRLTVL.

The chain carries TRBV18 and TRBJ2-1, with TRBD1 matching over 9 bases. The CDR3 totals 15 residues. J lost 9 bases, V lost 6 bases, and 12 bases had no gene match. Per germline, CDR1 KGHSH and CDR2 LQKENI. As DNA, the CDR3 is TGTGCCAGCTCCCAAAGACAGGGGGAGGTGGTTGAGCAGTTCTTC. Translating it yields CASSQRQGEVVEQFF.

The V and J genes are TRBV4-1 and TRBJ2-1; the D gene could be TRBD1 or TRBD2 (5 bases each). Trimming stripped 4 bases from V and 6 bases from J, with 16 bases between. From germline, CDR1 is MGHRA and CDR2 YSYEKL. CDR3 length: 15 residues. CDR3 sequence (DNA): TGCGCCAGCAGCCTCGGGACGATCCGTAGCAATGAGCAGTTCTTC. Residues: CASSLGTIRSNEQFF.

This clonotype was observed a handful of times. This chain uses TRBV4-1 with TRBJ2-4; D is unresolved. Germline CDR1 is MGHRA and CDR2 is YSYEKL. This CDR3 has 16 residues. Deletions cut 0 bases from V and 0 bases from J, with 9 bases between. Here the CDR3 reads CASSQDEQRAKNIQYF. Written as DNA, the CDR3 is TGCGCCAGCAGCCAAGATGAGCAGCGAGCCAAAAACATTCAGTACTTC.